Listed below are T cell receptor beta chains from one sample, sequenced in a study of blood T cell repertoires in COVID-19. Assay: immunoSEQ multiplex PCR; the TCRdb copy retains only in-frame clones and omits some. The sample holds some 52,000 clones, 80% to 90% seen once. The sequenced sample was peripheral blood. These receptors were collected from a man aged 60 to 75 with active COVID-19. The CDR3 runs from the conserved cysteine through the conserved F or W. The order of the fields is V gene, J gene, clone size, D gene, CDR3 protein, CDR3 DNA. A D gene is named only where the DNA matches it firmly. Size is stated for part of the rows, as once, few or many counts, or as a class when the clone is expanded.

V gene: TRBV4-3; J gene: TRBJ2-3; clone size: .; D gene: .; CDR3 protein: CASSLLGAGTDTQYF; CDR3 DNA: TGCGCCAGCAGCCTCCTAGGGGCAGGCACAGATACGCAGTATTTT
V gene: TRBV10-3; J gene: TRBJ2-2; clone size: .; D gene: TRBD2; CDR3 protein: CAITRRRETSGSPAGSTGELFF; CDR3 DNA: TGTGCCATCACCAGGCGGCGCGAAACTAGCGGGAGCCCAGCCGGGAGCACCGGGGAGCTGTTTTTT
V gene: TRBV7-2; J gene: TRBJ2-1; clone size: .; D gene: .; CDR3 protein: CASSLTGLNEQFF; CDR3 DNA: TGTGCCAGCAGCTTAACAGGGTTGAATGAGCAGTTCTTC
V gene: TRBV6-4; J gene: TRBJ2-1; clone size: few; D gene: .; CDR3 protein: CASSERPGNEQFF; CDR3 DNA: TGTGCCAGCAGTGAAAGACCGGGCAATGAGCAGTTCTTC
V gene: TRBV3-1/TRBV3-2; J gene: TRBJ2-1; clone size: .; D gene: TRBD2; CDR3 protein: CASSQVISGGNEQFF; CDR3 DNA: TGTGCCAGCAGCCAAGTGATTAGCGGGGGTAATGAGCAGTTCTTC
V gene: TRBV25-1; J gene: TRBJ1-1; clone size: .; D gene: .; CDR3 protein: CASSLGLANTEAFF; CDR3 DNA: TGTGCCAGCAGTCTGGGCCTAGCCAACACTGAAGCTTTCTTT
V gene: TRBV2; J gene: TRBJ2-3; clone size: .; D gene: .; CDR3 protein: CASSERGLDTQYF; CDR3 DNA: TGTGCCAGCAGTGAAAGGGGACTAGATACGCAGTATTTT
V gene: TRBV9; J gene: TRBJ2-2; clone size: .; D gene: TRBD2; CDR3 protein: CASSEGGAGGLRTGELFF; CDR3 DNA: TGTGCCAGCAGCGAAGGGGGAGCGGGAGGCCTCCGGACCGGGGAGCTGTTTTTT
V gene: TRBV4-3; J gene: TRBJ1-3; clone size: .; D gene: .; CDR3 protein: CASSQDRDNSGNTIYF; CDR3 DNA: TGCGCCAGCAGCCAAGACCGGGACAACTCTGGAAACACCATATATTTT
V gene: TRBV9; J gene: TRBJ2-7; clone size: .; D gene: TRBD2; CDR3 protein: CASSAAGDTYEQYF; CDR3 DNA: TGTGCCAGCAGTGCAGCGGGAGATACCTACGAGCAGTACTTC
V gene: TRBV20-1; J gene: TRBJ2-3; clone size: .; D gene: TRBD1; CDR3 protein: CSASRQGALSDTQYF; CDR3 DNA: TGCAGTGCTAGTAGACAGGGGGCCCTCTCCGATACGCAGTATTTT
V gene: TRBV10-3; J gene: TRBJ2-2; clone size: .; D gene: TRBD1; CDR3 protein: CATRTGNTGELFF; CDR3 DNA: TGTGCCACCCGGACAGGGAACACCGGGGAGCTGTTTTTT
V gene: TRBV19; J gene: TRBJ2-3; clone size: .; D gene: .; CDR3 protein: CASSIAGAEDTQYF; CDR3 DNA: TGTGCCAGTAGTATAGCGGGAGCGGAAGATACGCAGTATTTT
V gene: TRBV5-1; J gene: TRBJ2-1; clone size: once; D gene: TRBD2; CDR3 protein: CASSLASGSYNEQFF; CDR3 DNA: TGCGCCAGCAGCTTGGCTAGCGGGAGTTACAATGAGCAGTTCTTC
V gene: TRBV28; J gene: TRBJ2-7; clone size: .; D gene: TRBD1; CDR3 protein: CASTATGFDQYF; CDR3 DNA: TGTGCCAGCACCGCGACAGGGTTTGATCAGTACTTC
V gene: TRBV2; J gene: TRBJ1-2; clone size: .; D gene: TRBD1; CDR3 protein: CASSDRGRGYGYTF; CDR3 DNA: TGTGCCAGCAGTGACAGGGGGCGAGGCTATGGCTACACCTTC
V gene: TRBV6-6; J gene: TRBJ1-2; clone size: once; D gene: TRBD1; CDR3 protein: CASSPPGTGYGYTF; CDR3 DNA: TGTGCCAGCAGTCCTCCAGGGACAGGGTATGGCTACACCTTC
V gene: TRBV7-2; J gene: TRBJ2-5; clone size: .; D gene: TRBD2; CDR3 protein: CASSPMGAGSPRAQYF; CDR3 DNA: TGTGCCAGCAGCCCCATGGGAGCGGGATCCCCCAGGGCCCAGTACTTC
V gene: TRBV4-2; J gene: TRBJ2-3; clone size: .; D gene: .; CDR3 protein: CASSQVGSSTSTDTQYF; CDR3 DNA: TGTGCCAGCAGCCAAGTAGGTAGCAGCACTAGCACAGATACGCAGTATTTT
V gene: TRBV7-3; J gene: TRBJ2-7; clone size: few; D gene: TRBD1; CDR3 protein: CASSLQGAGSYEQYF; CDR3 DNA: TGTGCCAGCAGCTTACAGGGGGCAGGGTCCTACGAGCAGTACTTC
V gene: TRBV6-5; J gene: TRBJ1-6; clone size: .; D gene: TRBD1; CDR3 protein: CASNPGQTNSPLHF; CDR3 DNA: TGTGCCAGCAATCCGGGACAGACTAATTCACCCCTCCACTTT
V gene: TRBV1; J gene: TRBJ1-1; clone size: few; D gene: .; CDR3 protein: CTSSQDVSGIEAFF; CDR3 DNA: TGCACCAGCAGCCAAGATGTTTCGGGGATTGAAGCTTTCTTT
V gene: TRBV9; J gene: TRBJ2-1; clone size: .; D gene: TRBD2; CDR3 protein: CASSVLSGGGEVNEQFF; CDR3 DNA: TGTGCCAGCAGCGTACTCTCGGGGGGAGGCGAAGTCAATGAGCAGTTCTTC
V gene: TRBV6-2/TRBV6-3; J gene: TRBJ1-5; clone size: .; D gene: .; CDR3 protein: CASSYDGGTRQPQHF; CDR3 DNA: TGTGCCAGCAGTTACGACGGGGGTACTCGACAGCCCCAGCATTTT
V gene: TRBV7-3; J gene: TRBJ2-1; clone size: .; D gene: TRBD2; CDR3 protein: CASSSASGSYNEQFF; CDR3 DNA: TGTGCCAGCAGTTCCGCTAGCGGGAGCTACAATGAGCAGTTCTTC
V gene: TRBV7-2; J gene: TRBJ2-3; clone size: .; D gene: .; CDR3 protein: CASSIQVTDTQYF; CDR3 DNA: TGTGCCAGCAGCATACAGGTCACAGATACGCAGTATTTT
V gene: TRBV6-6; J gene: TRBJ1-4; clone size: once; D gene: TRBD1; CDR3 protein: CASSLGGQVLFF; CDR3 DNA: TGTGCCAGCAGTTTAGGGGGCCAGGTACTGTTTTTT
V gene: TRBV28; J gene: TRBJ2-7; clone size: .; D gene: TRBD1; CDR3 protein: CASSHTGTGSYEQYF; CDR3 DNA: TGTGCCAGCAGCCATACTGGGACAGGCTCCTACGAGCAGTACTTC
V gene: TRBV12-5; J gene: TRBJ2-7; clone size: .; D gene: TRBD2; CDR3 protein: CASGSSTSGSIYEQYF; CDR3 DNA: TGTGCTAGTGGTTCTTCGACTAGCGGGAGTATCTACGAGCAGTACTTC
V gene: TRBV28; J gene: TRBJ1-5; clone size: .; D gene: TRBD1; CDR3 protein: CASSPGTVYSNQPQHF; CDR3 DNA: TGTGCCAGCAGTCCAGGGACAGTTTATAGCAATCAGCCCCAGCATTTT
V gene: TRBV4-3; J gene: TRBJ2-1; clone size: .; D gene: TRBD2; CDR3 protein: CASSQERLAPFYNEQFF; CDR3 DNA: TGCGCCAGCAGCCAAGAACGACTAGCGCCTTTCTACAATGAGCAGTTCTTC
V gene: TRBV16; J gene: TRBJ1-5; clone size: .; D gene: TRBD1; CDR3 protein: CASSRNRGRGSNQPQHF; CDR3 DNA: TGTGCCAGCAGCCGAAACAGGGGGCGAGGGAGCAATCAGCCCCAGCATTTT
V gene: TRBV4-1; J gene: TRBJ1-3; clone size: .; D gene: .; CDR3 protein: CASSQDQSPTFSGNTIYF; CDR3 DNA: TGCGCCAGCAGCCAAGATCAGTCCCCAACCTTCTCTGGAAACACCATATATTTT
V gene: TRBV28; J gene: TRBJ2-2; clone size: .; D gene: TRBD2; CDR3 protein: CASSLWELAGGPGELFF; CDR3 DNA: TGTGCCAGCAGTTTATGGGAACTAGCGGGAGGGCCCGGGGAGCTGTTTTTT
V gene: TRBV27; J gene: TRBJ2-7; clone size: .; D gene: TRBD1; CDR3 protein: CASSYRQGSEQYF; CDR3 DNA: TGTGCCAGCAGTTACCGACAGGGGTCCGAGCAGTACTTC
V gene: TRBV4-3; J gene: TRBJ2-2; clone size: .; D gene: TRBD2; CDR3 protein: CASSPATSGRYSTGELFF; CDR3 DNA: TGCGCCAGCAGCCCGGCGACTAGCGGGAGATATTCAACCGGGGAGCTGTTTTTT
V gene: TRBV11-2; J gene: TRBJ2-3; clone size: .; D gene: TRBD2; CDR3 protein: CASSLPTSRSTDTQYF; CDR3 DNA: TGTGCCAGCAGCTTACCGACTAGCAGGAGCACAGATACGCAGTATTTT
V gene: TRBV5-1; J gene: TRBJ1-1; clone size: .; D gene: .; CDR3 protein: CASSLDSKNTEAFF; CDR3 DNA: TGCGCCAGCAGCTTGGACAGCAAGAACACTGAAGCTTTCTTT
V gene: TRBV7-2; J gene: TRBJ2-1; clone size: .; D gene: .; CDR3 protein: CASSSTTDNEQFF; CDR3 DNA: TGTGCCAGCAGCTCGACGACTGACAATGAGCAGTTCTTC
V gene: TRBV3-1/TRBV3-2; J gene: TRBJ1-2; clone size: .; D gene: .; CDR3 protein: CASSQVRGYGYTF; CDR3 DNA: TGTGCCAGCAGCCAAGTTAGGGGTTATGGCTACACCTTC
V gene: TRBV27; J gene: TRBJ1-2; clone size: .; D gene: .; CDR3 protein: CASSWGFFSGGDGYGYTF; CDR3 DNA: TGTGCCAGCAGTTGGGGATTCTTTAGCGGGGGCGACGGCTATGGCTACACCTTC
V gene: TRBV6-1; J gene: TRBJ1-1; clone size: .; D gene: .; CDR3 protein: CASSVAQLGVYAEAFF; CDR3 DNA: TGTGCCAGCAGTGTAGCACAGTTGGGAGTCTACGCTGAAGCTTTCTTT
V gene: TRBV5-1; J gene: TRBJ2-5; clone size: .; D gene: .; CDR3 protein: CASIPTTGEETQYF; CDR3 DNA: TGCGCCAGCATTCCAACTACCGGTGAGGAGACCCAGTACTTC
V gene: TRBV28; J gene: TRBJ1-2; clone size: .; D gene: TRBD1; CDR3 protein: CASSLRTGLYGYTF; CDR3 DNA: TGTGCCAGCAGTTTACGGACAGGGTTATATGGCTACACCTTC
V gene: TRBV15; J gene: TRBJ1-6; clone size: once; D gene: .; CDR3 protein: CATSRDTVSPLHF; CDR3 DNA: TGTGCCACCAGCAGAGATACAGTGTCACCCCTCCACTTT
V gene: TRBV5-1; J gene: TRBJ1-1; clone size: .; D gene: .; CDR3 protein: CASSSDISNTEAFF; CDR3 DNA: TGCGCCAGCAGCTCGGACATATCGAACACTGAAGCTTTCTTT